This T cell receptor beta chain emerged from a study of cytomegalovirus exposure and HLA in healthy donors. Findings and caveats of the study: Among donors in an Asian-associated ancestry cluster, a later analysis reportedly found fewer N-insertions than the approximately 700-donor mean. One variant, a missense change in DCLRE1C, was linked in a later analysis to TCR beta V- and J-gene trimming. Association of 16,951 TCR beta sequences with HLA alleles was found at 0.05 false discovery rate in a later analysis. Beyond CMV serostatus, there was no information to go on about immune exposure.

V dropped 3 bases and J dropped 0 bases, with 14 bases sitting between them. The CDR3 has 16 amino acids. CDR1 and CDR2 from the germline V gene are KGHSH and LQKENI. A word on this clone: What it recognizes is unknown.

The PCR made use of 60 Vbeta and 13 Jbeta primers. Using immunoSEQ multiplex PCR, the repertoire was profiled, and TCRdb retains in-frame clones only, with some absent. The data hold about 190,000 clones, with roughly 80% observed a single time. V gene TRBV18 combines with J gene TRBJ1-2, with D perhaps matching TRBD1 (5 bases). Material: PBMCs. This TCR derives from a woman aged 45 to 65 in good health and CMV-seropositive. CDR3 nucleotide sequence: TGTGCCAGCTCACCTTTTCCAGGGTCCACTAACTATGGCTACACCTTC. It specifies CASSPFPGSTNYGYTF.